This entry is about one T cell receptor (beta chain). The data belong to a study of cytotoxic CD8 clonotypes in ibrutinib-treated CLL. Study background: Partial response occurred in around 24 patients and complete response in 2; at median around 66 months, approximately 14 remained remitted and roughly 12 progressed.

Repertoires were generated with immunoSEQ multiplex PCR, while TCRdb's copy carries only in-frame clones and drops some. The data contain around 25,000 clones, roughly 70% of them singletons. From germline, CDR1 is MDHEN and CDR2 SYDVKM. Trimming shortened V by 2 bases and J by 6 bases, and 15 bases separated the two germline ends. The CDR3 runs to 15 residues. Sequencing used PBMCs, obtained after 24 months of ibrutinib treatment. The V call is TRBV28, the J call TRBJ2-3; D is perhaps TRBD2 (6 bases). The sequence was collected from a human donor with chronic lymphocytic leukemia. The CDR3: CASSLPGTDGDTQYF. DNA of the CDR3: TGTGCCAGCAGTTTACCGGGGACTGACGGGGATACGCAGTATTTT.